This paragraph covers one TCR beta chain sequence. The data were obtained in a study of blood T cell repertoires in COVID-19. The data were produced by immunoSEQ multiplex PCR, yet TCRdb's version contains in-frame clones alone and is incomplete. Of 350,000 to 400,000 clones listed, 90% to 95% are singletons. The CDR3 contains 14 residues. In germline, CDR1 is SGHDT, CDR2 YYEEEE. V was pared by 4 bases and J by 3 bases, with 14 bases between. This clonotype was sampled from a woman in her thirties or forties who had been exposed to COVID-19. The chain joins TRBV5-6 to TRBJ2-7; weak D call: TRBD2 (5 bases). The sample consisted of PBMCs or T cells enriched from blood (not recorded which). CDR3 DNA: TGTGCCAGCAGCCCAGGCCCGGGGAGCTACGAGCAGTACTTC. Translation gives CASSPGPGSYEQYF. Together with reference TRBV5-6 and TRBJ2-7, the CDR3 gives the full variable domain: DAGVTQSPTHLIKTRGQQVTLRCSPKSGHDTVSWYQQALGQGPQFIFQYYEEEERQRGNFPDRFSGHQFPNYSSELNVNALLLGDSALYLCASSPGPGSYEQYFGPGTRLTVT.